The clone carrying this TCR beta chain has ten or more counts. Its antigen is undetermined. This specimen belongs to a study of early T cells in non-severe SARS-CoV-2 infection. At the level of the study: Unsorted whole-blood RNA was sequenced in bulk, leaving chains unpaired.

Study-level results: VDJdb matches were skewed toward anti-spike CD8 T cell responses.

Attached unique molecular identifiers marked individual cDNA molecules. TCRdb passed the 5' RACE reads through MiXCR, listing each CDR3 protein once. This sample has tens of thousands of distinct CDR3 sequences, with approximately 4.5% found just once. This CDR3 spans 13 amino acids. Trimming took 3 bases from V and 3 from J; bases not matched to a gene: 2. In germline, CDR1 is SGHTA, CDR2 FQGNSA. The material sequenced was whole blood. The clonotype comes from an adult who was a healthcare worker with PCR-confirmed SARS-CoV-2 infection or an uninfected control (not recorded which). The chain employs TRBV7-2 and TRBJ2-7; TRBD1 agrees at 7 bases. The CDR3 coding sequence is TGTGCCAGCAGCTTTGGACAGGACTACGAGCAGTACTTC. Translation gives CASSFGQDYEQYF.